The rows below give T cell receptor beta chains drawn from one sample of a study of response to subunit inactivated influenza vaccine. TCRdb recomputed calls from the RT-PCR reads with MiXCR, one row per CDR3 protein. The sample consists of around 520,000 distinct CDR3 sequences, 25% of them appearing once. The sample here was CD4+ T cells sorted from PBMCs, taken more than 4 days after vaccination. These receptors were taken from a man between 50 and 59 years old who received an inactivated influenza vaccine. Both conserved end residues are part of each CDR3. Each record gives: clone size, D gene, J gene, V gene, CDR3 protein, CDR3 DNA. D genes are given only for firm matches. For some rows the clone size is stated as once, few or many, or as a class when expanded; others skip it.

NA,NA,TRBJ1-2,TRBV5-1,CASSFGRTGLYGYTF,TGCGCCAGCAGCTTCGGGAGAACAGGGCTCTATGGCTACACCTTC
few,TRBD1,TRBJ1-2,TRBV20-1,CSAPTDLRQGVSYGYTF,TGCAGTGCTCCTACAGACCTAAGACAGGGTGTATCCTATGGCTACACCTTC
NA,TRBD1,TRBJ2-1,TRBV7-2,CASSLVRTGGQFF,TGTGCCAGCAGCTTAGTTAGAACAGGGGGACAGTTCTTC
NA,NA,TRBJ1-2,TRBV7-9,CASSLAMGTHGYTF,TGTGCCAGCAGCTTAGCAATGGGTACCCATGGCTACACCTTC
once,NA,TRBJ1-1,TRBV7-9,CVSSLGGWRVNTEAFF,TGTGTCAGCAGCCTAGGGGGGTGGCGGGTGAACACTGAAGCTTTCTTT
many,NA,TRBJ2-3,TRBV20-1,CSATGQLPDTQYF,TGCAGTGCTACCGGTCAACTCCCAGATACGCAGTATTTT
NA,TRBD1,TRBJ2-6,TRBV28,CAAETGGPSGANVLTF,TGTGCCGCAGAGACAGGGGGCCCCTCTGGGGCCAACGTCCTGACTTTC
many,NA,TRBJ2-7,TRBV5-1,CASSLGQNSYEQYF,TGCGCCAGCAGCCTAGGGCAGAACTCCTACGAGCAGTACTTC
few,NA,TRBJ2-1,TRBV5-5,CASSFRGIDYNEQFF,TGTGCCAGCAGCTTTAGGGGGATCGACTACAATGAGCAGTTCTTC
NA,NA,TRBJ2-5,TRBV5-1,CASSFEGAQYF,TGCGCCAGCAGCTTTGAAGGAGCCCAGTACTTC
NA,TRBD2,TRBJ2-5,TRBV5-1,CASSMGRLAGGDTFQETQYF,TGCGCCAGCAGTATGGGACGACTAGCGGGAGGCGACACCTTCCAAGAGACCCAGTACTTC
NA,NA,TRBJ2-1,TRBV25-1,CASSTSSYNEQFF,TGTGCCAGCAGCACGAGCTCCTACAATGAGCAGTTCTTC
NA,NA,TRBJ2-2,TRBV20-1,CSARLPRDTGELFF,TGCAGTGCTAGGTTACCGAGAGACACCGGGGAGCTGTTTTTT
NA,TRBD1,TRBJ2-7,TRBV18,CASSPQGQLYEQYF,TGTGCCAGCTCACCACAGGGACAGCTCTACGAGCAGTACTTC
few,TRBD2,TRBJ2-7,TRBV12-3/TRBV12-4,CASSLAGGPHNEQYF,TGTGCCAGCAGTTTAGCGGGAGGGCCTCATAACGAGCAGTACTTC
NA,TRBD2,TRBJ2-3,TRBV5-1,CASSVSGGLFLTDTQYF,TGCGCCAGCAGCGTCTCGGGAGGGCTGTTCTTAACAGATACGCAGTATTTT
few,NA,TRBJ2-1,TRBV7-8,CASSVSLVSSYNEQFF,TGTGCCAGCAGCGTCTCACTAGTTAGCTCCTACAATGAGCAGTTCTTC